This T cell receptor beta chain comes out of a study of shared clonotypes between healthy human individuals. Study-level points and caveats: Rarefaction demonstrated incomplete sorted-subset sequencing despite large depth. The sampled material consisted only of blood, and tissue repertoires are likely to differ.

Germline V gene sequence: CDR1 SGHRS, CDR2 YFSETQ. With 4 bases removed from V and 1 base from J, the gap between germline ends came to 11 bases. The CDR3 totals 14 residues. Measured with immunoSEQ multiplex PCR; TCRdb has only the in-frame clones, and not every one. The repertoire has about 2.4 million clones, approximately 90% of them found once; the top ten carry under 0.15%. Nashville, Tennessee was home to all donors, each a Caucasian adult. As for this clone: What it binds is unknown.

Sequenced material: naive CD4+ T cells sorted from blood. Regarding subset: CD45RA+ positively selected. The TCR sequence derives from a man younger than 35 in good health. The chain joins TRBV5-1 to TRBJ2-5; D is undetermined. CDR3 protein: CASSPGPAQETQYF. In DNA, the CDR3 is TGCGCCAGCAGCCCCGGACCGGCCCAAGAGACCCAGTACTTC.